The rows below give T cell receptor beta chains drawn from one sample of a study of OX40 agonist ivuxolimab in advanced cancers. Clones were read by immunoSEQ multiplex PCR, and TCRdb kept only the in-frame ones, dropping some. The sample lists 70,000 or so clones; around 87% were seen once. The starting material was CD4+ or CD8+ T cells sorted from blood, obtained in a trial of the OX40 agonist ivuxolimab. The receptors derive from an adult with an advanced solid tumor such as melanoma, head and neck, liver or kidney cancer. Each CDR3 is given with its conserved first and last residue. D genes are given only for firm matches. For some rows the clone size is stated as once, few or many, or as a class when expanded; others skip it.

>TRBJ2-1|.|once|TRBV19
TGTGCCAGTAGTATGACACAGGTCAACAATGAGCAGTTCTTC
CASSMTQVNNEQFF
>TRBJ2-1|TRBD2|.|TRBV28
TGTGCTAGCTATGTTGGCGGGAGTGGATCTGAGCAGTTCTTC
CASYVGGSGSEQFF
>TRBJ2-7|.|.|TRBV18
TGTGCCAGCTCACCGGTGGGCAGGGCTTACGAGCAGTACTTC
CASSPVGRAYEQYF
>TRBJ2-3|TRBD1|.|TRBV6-1
TGTGCCAGCAAATGGACAGGGAGGAGTGAAGATACGCAGTATTTT
CASKWTGRSEDTQYF
>TRBJ2-7|TRBD2|.|TRBV28
TGTGCCAGCAGAGTTTCCTGGGCGGGAGTGGGTGAGCAGTACTTC
CASRVSWAGVGEQYF
>TRBJ2-1|TRBD2|.|TRBV6-5
TGTGCCAGCAGCTTACTGGCGGGAGGAGGCAATGAGCAGTTCTTC
CASSLLAGGGNEQFF
>TRBJ2-1|.|.|TRBV25-1
TGTGCCAGCACCCACGGGATAGAGAATGAGCAGTTCTTC
CASTHGIENEQFF
>TRBJ1-3|TRBD1|.|TRBV6-1
TGTGCCACTAGAAGGACAGGGTCAGGAAACACCATATATTTT
CATRRTGSGNTIYF
>TRBJ2-3|.|.|TRBV11-2
TGTGCCAGCAGCTATCAAAGTACAGATACGCAGTATTTT
CASSYQSTDTQYF
>TRBJ1-4|.|.|TRBV2
TGTGCCAGCAGGGCAGGGATTGCAACTAATGAAAAACTGTTTTTT
CASRAGIATNEKLFF
>TRBJ2-6|.|.|TRBV28
TGTGCCAGCAGTACCGGACAGTTGTTCTCCGGGGCCAACGTCCTGACTTTC
CASSTGQLFSGANVLTF
>TRBJ2-5|.|.|TRBV10-3
TGTGCCATCAGTGACTCCCGACGCAGGGAAGAGACCCAGTACTTC
CAISDSRRREETQYF
>TRBJ2-7|.|.|TRBV4-3
TGCGCCAGCAGCCAAGATTCAGGGGCCGAGCAGTACTTC
CASSQDSGAEQYF
>TRBJ2-2|.|once|TRBV18
TGTGCCAGCTCACCACCGAAAAACACCGGGGAGCTGTTTTTT
CASSPPKNTGELFF
>TRBJ2-7|.|.|TRBV18
TGTGCCAGCTCACCACCGGGTGGCACCTACGAGCAGTACTTC
CASSPPGGTYEQYF
>TRBJ2-3|.|.|TRBV5-1
TGCGCCAGCAGCTTGGGAGGCGGGAACACAGATACGCAGTATTTT
CASSLGGGNTDTQYF
>TRBJ2-2|.|.|TRBV28
TGTGCCAGCAGGAGGGACACCGGGGAGCTGTTTTTT
CASRRDTGELFF
>TRBJ2-1|TRBD2|few|TRBV5-8
TGTGCCAGCAGCTGGGGACTAGCGGGAGGGTATGAGCAGTTCTTC
CASSWGLAGGYEQFF
>TRBJ1-2|.|.|TRBV4-3
TGCGCCAGCAGCCCAGAGGCGGGGGCAGGGTTTGGTGGCTACACCTTC
CASSPEAGAGFGGYTF
>TRBJ1-5|.|.|TRBV19
TGTGCCAGTCGGGGCAGCCCCAATCAGCCCCAGCATTTT
CASRGSPNQPQHF
>TRBJ1-1|.|.|TRBV27
TGTGCCAGCAGGGGATTGAATTTCTGGAACACTGAAGCTTTCTTT
CASRGLNFWNTEAFF
>TRBJ2-7|.|.|TRBV18
TGTGCCAGCTCAGTACAGGAGTCCTACGAGCAGTACTTC
CASSVQESYEQYF
>TRBJ2-2|.|.|TRBV5-8
TGTGCCAACGGACGGGTGAACACCGGGGAGCTGTTTTTT
CANGRVNTGELFF
>TRBJ2-1|TRBD1|.|TRBV23-1
TGCGCCAGCAGGAACCTCCGGGACAGCTACAATGAGCAGTTCTTC
CASRNLRDSYNEQFF
>TRBJ2-6|.|.|TRBV27
TGTGCCAGCAGTTTAGGTTCGATCTCTGGGGCCAACGTCCTGACTTTC
CASSLGSISGANVLTF
>TRBJ2-3|TRBD2|.|TRBV5-1
TGCGCCAGCAGCTTGTTTAGCGGGAACCCAGATACGCAGTATTTT
CASSLFSGNPDTQYF
>TRBJ1-4|.|.|TRBV2
TGTGCCAGCAGTGAAGGGCGAGGGAATGAAAAACTGTTTTTT
CASSEGRGNEKLFF
>TRBJ2-3|.|once|TRBV28
TGTGCCAGCAGTCCGACTCCTCCGAATACGCAGTATTTT
CASSPTPPNTQYF
>TRBJ2-7|.|.|TRBV5-1
TGCGCCAGCAGCTTGGATTACCTCCGGGACCGGAGGGCCTACGAGCAGTACTTC
CASSLDYLRDRRAYEQYF
>TRBJ2-3|TRBD2|.|TRBV2
TGTGCCAGCAGGAAGTATAGCGGGAGGGACTTCACAGATACGCAGTATTTT
CASRKYSGRDFTDTQYF
>TRBJ2-7|.|.|TRBV27
TGTGCCAGCAGTTTATCCCCGCGGAGCGCAAGCTCCTACGAGCAGTACTTC
CASSLSPRSASSYEQYF
>TRBJ2-2|.|.|TRBV4-2
TGTGCCAGCAGCCAAACCGGGGGTACCGGGGAGCTGTTTTTT
CASSQTGGTGELFF
>TRBJ2-3|.|.|TRBV11-2
TGTGCCAGCAGCTTAAGCACAGATACGCAGTATTTT
CASSLSTDTQYF
>TRBJ2-5|.|.|TRBV7-3
TGTGCCAGCAGCTTAAGACAGAGCGAGACCCAGTACTTC
CASSLRQSETQYF
>TRBJ1-2|.|few|TRBV2
TGTGCCAGCGTCAGACTTCGCGAGGGCTACACCTTC
CASVRLREGYTF
>TRBJ2-7|.|.|TRBV7-2
TGTGCCAGCAGCTTAGAGGATCTTGGGGAGCAGTACTTC
CASSLEDLGEQYF
>TRBJ2-3|.|.|TRBV5-1
TGCGCCAGCAGCCGACAACCGGGCGGCAACACAGATACGCAGTATTTT
CASSRQPGGNTDTQYF
>TRBJ2-1|TRBD2|once|TRBV2
TGTGCCAGCAGTCTCCAAGGAGCGGGAGCTTTACATGAGCAGTTCTTC
CASSLQGAGALHEQFF
>TRBJ2-2|.|.|TRBV28
TGTGCCAGCAGTTCAGGCCAGTCGAACACCGGGGAGCTGTTTTTT
CASSSGQSNTGELFF
>TRBJ2-1|TRBD2|.|TRBV11-3
TGTGCCAGCAGCTTAGATGTTAAGCGGGATATAGAAAATGAGCAGTTCTTC
CASSLDVKRDIENEQFF
>TRBJ2-6|.|.|TRBV2
TGTGCCAGCAGTGAAGTGGGCCGGCTATTCTCTGGGGCCAACGTCCTGACTTTC
CASSEVGRLFSGANVLTF
>TRBJ2-3|TRBD1|.|TRBV15
TGTGCCACCAGCAGAGGACAGGGCGGCACAGATACGCAGTATTTT
CATSRGQGGTDTQYF
>TRBJ1-2|.|few|TRBV28
TGTGCCAGCAGCACGATGGACAGCTATGGCTACACCTTC
CASSTMDSYGYTF
>TRBJ1-1|.|.|TRBV2
TGTGCCAGCGTCAGCGGGGGGCTAGGAGCTTTCTTT
CASVSGGLGAFF
>TRBJ2-2|TRBD2|.|TRBV28
TGTGCCAGCAAGGCGGAACTAGCGGGGTTCACCGGGGAGCTGTTTTTT
CASKAELAGFTGELFF